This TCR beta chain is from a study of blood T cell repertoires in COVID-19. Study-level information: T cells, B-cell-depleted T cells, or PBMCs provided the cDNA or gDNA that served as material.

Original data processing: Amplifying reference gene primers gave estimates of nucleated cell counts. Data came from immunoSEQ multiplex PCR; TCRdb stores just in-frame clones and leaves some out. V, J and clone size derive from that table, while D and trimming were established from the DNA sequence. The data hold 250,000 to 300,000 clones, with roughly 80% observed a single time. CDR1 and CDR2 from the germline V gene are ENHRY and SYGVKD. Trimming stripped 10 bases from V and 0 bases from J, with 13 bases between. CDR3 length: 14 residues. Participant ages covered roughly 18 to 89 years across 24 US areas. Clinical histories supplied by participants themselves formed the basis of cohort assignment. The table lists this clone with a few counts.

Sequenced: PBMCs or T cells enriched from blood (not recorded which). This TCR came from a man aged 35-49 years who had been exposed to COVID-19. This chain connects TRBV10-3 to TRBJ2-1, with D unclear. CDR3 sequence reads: CATESPGSYNEQFF. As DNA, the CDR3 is TGTGCCACAGAGTCCCCAGGCTCCTACAATGAGCAGTTCTTC.